Listed here are 21 T cell receptor beta chains from one sample, sequenced in a study of T cell changes during pregnancy in multiple sclerosis. Method: immunoSEQ multiplex PCR; TCRdb's copy keeps in-frame clones and lacks some. The sample lists 95,000 to 100,000 clones, 80% to 95% seen once, with 2.5% to 3.5% in the top ten. The sequencing used peripheral blood, collected in the second trimester of pregnancy. These receptors came from a female donor with multiple sclerosis, enrolled in a pregnancy study.

The rearrangement links TRBV5-1 to TRBJ2-3; a weak D match, TRBD1 (5 bases). The CDR3 length is 17 residues. Trimming took 0 bases from V and 3 from J, leaving 17 bases between them. Germline lookup yields CDR1 SGHRS and CDR2 YFSETQ. The CDR3 DNA sequence: TGCGCCAGCAGCTTGGCCGGACGGGTCCAGGGTACAGATACGCAGTATTTT. This codes for CASSLAGRVQGTDTQYF.

This clone was found a few times. V and J are TRBV6-1 and TRBJ1-3, with D possibly TRBD1 on 5 matching bases. CDR3 length equals 15 residues. CDR1 and CDR2 (germline): MNHNS, SASEGT. The germline V and J ends were trimmed by 2 bases and 2 bases, with 10 bases remaining between them. The CDR3 here is CASSETTVPGNTIYF. In DNA, the CDR3 is TGTGCCAGCAGTGAAACGACAGTTCCTGGAAACACCATATATTTT.

The V and J genes are TRBV27 and TRBJ1-4, with 9 bases fitting TRBD1. V was pared by 1 base and J by 8 bases, with 8 bases of the junction left unmatched. The CDR3 spans 16 residues. Looked up from germline, CDR1 is MNHEY and CDR2 is SMNVEV (reference sequence). CDR3 DNA sequence: TGTGCCAGCAGTTTATGGCCGGGACAGGGTAACGAAAAACTGTTTTTT. Its translation is CASSLWPGQGNEKLFF.

This rearrangement joins TRBV5-1 to TRBJ2-7; 9 nucleotides match TRBD2. Germline V gene lookup returns CDR1 SGHRS and CDR2 YFSETQ. Germline trimming cut 1 base from V and 3 bases from J; bases unmatched to any gene: 8. CDR3 size: 16 residues. CDR3: CASSLLAGPPNYEQYF. In DNA form, the CDR3 reads TGCGCCAGCAGCTTGCTAGCGGGACCCCCCAACTACGAGCAGTACTTC.

The rearrangement joins TRBV19 to TRBJ2-2, with 12 bases that match TRBD2. The CDR3 consists of 15 residues. CDR1 and CDR2 (germline): LNHDA, SQIVND (reference sequence). Germline trimming cut 4 bases from V and 5 bases from J; bases unmatched to any gene: 2. CDR3 sequence (DNA): TGTGCCAGTAGTACCGGACTAGCGGGGACCGGGGAGCTGTTTTTT. It codes for CASSTGLAGTGELFF.

This sequence joins TRBV5-1 and TRBJ2-3; D is possibly TRBD1 (6 bases). The ends were cut back, 4 bases at V and 1 base at J, with 19 bases in the middle. From germline, CDR1 is SGHRS and CDR2 YFSETQ. The CDR3 is 17 amino acids. The CDR3 sequence is CASSLGWGREGTDTQYF. The CDR3 DNA follows: TGCGCCAGCAGCCTGGGGTGGGGGCGTGAAGGCACAGATACGCAGTATTTT.

This chain uses TRBV2 with TRBJ2-7; 8 nucleotides line up with TRBD2. This CDR3 spans 16 amino acids. Germline V lookup: CDR1 SNHLY, CDR2 FYNNEI. V was clipped by 5 bases and J by 5 bases; unmatched bases: 14. CDR3: CASSLPPGLGTHEQYF. The CDR3 DNA reads as TGTGCCAGCAGTCTACCTCCGGGACTAGGAACCCACGAGCAGTACTTC.

The chain links TRBV10-3 to TRBJ2-1, with D tentatively TRBD2 (9 bases). Germline CDR1 reads ENHRY; CDR2 reads SYGVKD. Trimming shortened V by 0 bases and J by 2 bases, and 29 bases separated the two germline ends. The CDR3 is made up of 22 amino acids. Here the CDR3 DNA reads TGTGCCATCAGTGAGTCCGCCTGGGGACAGGCCAGGGCTAGCGGGACCTACAATGAGCAGTTCTTC. Translated, it gives CAISESAWGQARASGTYNEQFF.

This chain connects TRBV6-4 to TRBJ2-3; D is perhaps TRBD2 (5 bases). V lost 4 bases and J 6 bases, leaving 11 bases between the germline ends. Germline lookup yields CDR1 MRHNA and CDR2 SNTAGT. The CDR3 has 13 residues. The CDR3 is CASSAAVWDTQYF. CDR3 DNA sequence: TGTGCCAGCAGTGCAGCGGTCTGGGATACGCAGTATTTT.

This chain uses TRBV7-2 with TRBJ1-5; D is unclear. There are 16 residues in the CDR3. Trimming removed 1 base from V and 3 bases from J, with 13 bases in between. Germline CDR1 is SGHTA and CDR2 is FQGNSA. CDR3 DNA sequence: TGTGCCAGCAGCTTAGTAGCGGGAATCCCCAATCAGCCCCAGCATTTT. Its protein product is CASSLVAGIPNQPQHF.

The V gene is TRBV29-1, the J gene TRBJ2-2; D unclear. Germline V CDR1 and CDR2: SQVTM, ANQGSEA. Trimming stripped 2 bases from V and 2 bases from J, with 9 bases between. This CDR3 region has 14 residues. The CDR3, as DNA: TGCAGCGTTGAATTTGGCCTTAACACCGGGGAGCTGTTTTTT. Translated, it gives CSVEFGLNTGELFF.

The chain uses TRBV19 and TRBJ1-2; TRBD1 is a possible D gene (6 bases). With 5 bases removed from V and 4 bases from J, the gap between germline ends came to 20 bases. The CDR3 runs 16 residues. Germline lookup yields CDR1 LNHDA and CDR2 SQIVND (reference sequence). This CDR3 is CASSPLRTRGIYGYTF. CDR3 in DNA: TGTGCCAGTAGTCCCCTCAGGACAAGGGGGATCTATGGCTACACCTTC.

This clone was found once. The V gene is TRBV10-3, the J gene TRBJ2-7; 8 positions match TRBD1. The CDR3 spans 15 residues. Germline V gives CDR1 ENHRY, CDR2 SYGVKD. With V trimmed by 3 bases and J by 7 bases, 11 bases remained unmatched. The CDR3 loop is CAISDTTGARVEQYF. DNA of the CDR3: TGTGCCATCAGTGATACGACAGGGGCGCGGGTGGAGCAGTACTTC.

The CDR3 nucleotides read TGTGCCAGCAGTTTAGGGCCAGACAATGAGCAGTTCTTC. It codes for CASSLGPDNEQFF. This chain uses TRBV27 with TRBJ2-1; D gene unclear. The CDR3 spans 13 residues. CDR1 and CDR2 (germline): MNHEY, SMNVEV (reference sequence). Trimming took 2 bases from V and 5 from J, leaving 7 bases between them.

The chain uses TRBV4-1 and TRBJ2-7; TRBD2 agrees at 7 bases. The CDR3 totals 15 residues. Germline CDR1 and CDR2: MGHRA and YSYEKL. With V trimmed by 2 bases and J by 2 bases, 6 bases remained unmatched. This chain's CDR3 is CASSQRSSGTYEQYF. DNA of the CDR3: TGCGCCAGCAGCCAAAGGTCTAGCGGAACCTACGAGCAGTACTTC.

This sequence joins TRBV2 and TRBJ1-2; D is unclear. Germline V gene data show CDR1 as SNHLY and CDR2 as FYNNEI. V shed 4 bases and J shed 2 bases, with 5 bases lying between them. This CDR3 contains 12 residues. CDR3 protein: CASSVQNYGYTF. CDR3 DNA sequence: TGTGCCAGCAGTGTACAGAACTATGGCTACACCTTC.

This chain links TRBV5-1 with TRBJ2-3, with 14 nucleotides matching TRBD2. The CDR3 consists of 17 residues. V dropped 0 bases and J dropped 2; count of bases not matched to a gene: 2. Germline-derived CDR1 and CDR2 are SGHRS and YFSETQ. The CDR3 loop is CASSLGLAGGLTDTQYF. CDR3 sequence (DNA): TGCGCCAGCAGCTTGGGACTAGCGGGAGGGCTCACAGATACGCAGTATTTT.

V usage is TRBV7-6 and J usage is TRBJ2-7, with TRBD2 as a possible D gene (5 bases). With 2 bases removed from V and 2 bases from J, the gap between germline ends came to 7 bases. CDR1 SGHVS and CDR2 FNYEAQ come from the germline V gene. The CDR3 runs to 13 residues. In nucleotides, the CDR3 is TGTGCCAGCAGCTTAACTAGTACCTACGAGCAGTACTTC. Encoded protein: CASSLTSTYEQYF.

In this sample, this clone turned up a few times. This chain connects TRBV25-1 to TRBJ2-7, with D perhaps matching TRBD1 (6 bases). This CDR3 is 13 amino acids long. Germline CDR1 reads MGHDK; CDR2 reads SYGVNS. V shed 7 bases and J shed 0 bases, with 10 bases lying between them. The CDR3 nucleotides read TGTGCCAGCACGAAGGACAGCTCCTACGAGCAGTACTTC. As protein: CASTKDSSYEQYF.

The chain carries TRBV5-4 and TRBJ1-1; weak D call: TRBD1 (6 bases). The CDR3 covers 15 residues. Looked up from germline, CDR1 is SGHNT and CDR2 is YYREEE (reference sequence). Trimming shortened V by 2 bases and J by 3 bases, and 14 bases separated the two germline ends. The CDR3 DNA reads TGTGCCAGCAGCTTATCCGGACAGAGGTACACTGAAGCTTTCTTT. Encoded protein: CASSLSGQRYTEAFF. Combining the CDR3 with reference TRBV5-4 and TRBJ1-1 gives the whole variable domain ETGVTQSPTHLIKTRGQQVTLRCSSQSGHNTVSWYQQALGQGPQFIFQYYREEENGRGNFPPRFSGLQFPNYSSELNVNALELDDSALYLCASSLSGQRYTEAFFGQGTRLTVV.

The V gene is TRBV7-8, the J gene TRBJ2-1; tentatively, D is TRBD1 (6 bases). This CDR3 has 16 amino acids. Germline CDR1 SGHVS, CDR2 FQNEAQ. V was shortened by 4 bases and J by 6 bases, with 19 bases between the two germline ends. CDR3 nucleotide sequence: TGTGCCAGCAGCTCACGGCAGGGGCCGTTCGTCAATGAGCAGTTCTTC. This codes for CASSSRQGPFVNEQFF. Drawing the rest from reference TRBV7-8 and TRBJ2-1, the complete variable domain is GAGVSQSPRYKVAKRGQDVALRCDPISGHVSLFWYQQALGQGPEFLTYFQNEAQLDKSGLPSDRFFAERPEGSVSTLKIQRTQQEDSAVYLCASSSRQGPFVNEQFFGPGTRLTVL.